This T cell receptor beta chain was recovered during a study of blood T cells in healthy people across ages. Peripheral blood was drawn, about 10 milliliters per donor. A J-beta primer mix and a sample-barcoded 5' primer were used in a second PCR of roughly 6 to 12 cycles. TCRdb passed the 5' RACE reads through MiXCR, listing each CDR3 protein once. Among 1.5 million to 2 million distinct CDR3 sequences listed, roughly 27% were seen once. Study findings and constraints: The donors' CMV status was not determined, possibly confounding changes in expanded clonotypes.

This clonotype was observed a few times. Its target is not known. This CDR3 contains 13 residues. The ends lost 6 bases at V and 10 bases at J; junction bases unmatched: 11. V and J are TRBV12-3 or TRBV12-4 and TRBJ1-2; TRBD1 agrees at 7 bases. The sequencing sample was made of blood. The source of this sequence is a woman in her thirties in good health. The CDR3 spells CASSPDRMLDYTF. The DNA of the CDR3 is TGTGCCAGCAGCCCGGACAGGATGCTCGACTACACCTTC.